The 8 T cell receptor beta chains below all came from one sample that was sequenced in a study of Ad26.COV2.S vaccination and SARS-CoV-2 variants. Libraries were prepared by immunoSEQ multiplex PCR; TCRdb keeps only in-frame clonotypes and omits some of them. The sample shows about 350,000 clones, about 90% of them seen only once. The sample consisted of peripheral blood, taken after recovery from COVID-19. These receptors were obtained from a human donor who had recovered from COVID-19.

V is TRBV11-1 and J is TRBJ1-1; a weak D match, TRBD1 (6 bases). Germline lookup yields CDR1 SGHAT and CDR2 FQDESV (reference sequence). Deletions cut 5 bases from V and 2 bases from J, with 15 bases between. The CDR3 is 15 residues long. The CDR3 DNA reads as TGTGCCAGCAGCCTTACGACAGGCGTTAACACTGAAGCTTTCTTT. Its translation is CASSLTTGVNTEAFF.

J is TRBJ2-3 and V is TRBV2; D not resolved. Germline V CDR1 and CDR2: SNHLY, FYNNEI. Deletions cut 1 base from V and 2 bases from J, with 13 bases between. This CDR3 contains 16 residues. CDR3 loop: CASSEDTARSTDTQYF. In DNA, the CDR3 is TGTGCCAGCAGTGAAGATACAGCGAGGTCCACAGATACGCAGTATTTT.

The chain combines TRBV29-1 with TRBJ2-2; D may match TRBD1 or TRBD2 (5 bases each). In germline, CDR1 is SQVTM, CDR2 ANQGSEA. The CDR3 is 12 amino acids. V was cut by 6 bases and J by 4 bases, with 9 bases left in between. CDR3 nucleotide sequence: TGCAGCGTGAAGGGGAGCACCGGGGAGCTGTTTTTT. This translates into CSVKGSTGELFF.

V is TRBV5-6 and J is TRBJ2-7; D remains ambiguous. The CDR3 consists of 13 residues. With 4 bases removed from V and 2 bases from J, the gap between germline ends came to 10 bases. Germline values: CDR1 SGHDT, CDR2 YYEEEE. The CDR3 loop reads CASSVWQTYEQYF. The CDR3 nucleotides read TGTGCCAGCAGCGTATGGCAGACCTACGAGCAGTACTTC.

In nucleotides, the CDR3 is TGTGCCAGCAGTTTATCCGGGACAGGGATGAACACTGAAGCTTTCTTT. Translation: CASSLSGTGMNTEAFF. The V and J genes are TRBV27 and TRBJ1-1, with 9 bases that match TRBD1. V shed 0 bases and J 0 bases; nucleotides not matched to a gene: 2. The CDR3 runs to 16 residues. Germline loops: CDR1 MNHEY, CDR2 SMNVEV (reference sequence).

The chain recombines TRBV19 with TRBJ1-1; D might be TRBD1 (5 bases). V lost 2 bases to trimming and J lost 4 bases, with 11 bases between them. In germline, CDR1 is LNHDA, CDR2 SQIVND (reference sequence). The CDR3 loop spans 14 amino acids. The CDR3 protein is CASSIQGGTTEAFF. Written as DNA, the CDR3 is TGTGCCAGTAGTATACAGGGCGGGACCACTGAAGCTTTCTTT. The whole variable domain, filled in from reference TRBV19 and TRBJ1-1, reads DGGITQSPKYLFRKEGQNVTLSCEQNLNHDAMYWYRQDPGQGLRLIYYSQIVNDFQKGDIAEGYSVSREKKESFPLTVTSAQKNPTAFYLCASSIQGGTTEAFFGQGTRLTVV.

CDR3 DNA sequence: TGTGCCAGCAGCTTAGACAGGGGCCACTATGGCTACACCTTC. Translating it yields CASSLDRGHYGYTF. The chain joins TRBV7-6 to TRBJ1-2; 7 nucleotides agree with TRBD1. With V trimmed by 1 base and J by 3 bases, 2 bases remained unmatched. The CDR3 has 14 amino acids. Germline values: CDR1 SGHVS, CDR2 FNYEAQ.

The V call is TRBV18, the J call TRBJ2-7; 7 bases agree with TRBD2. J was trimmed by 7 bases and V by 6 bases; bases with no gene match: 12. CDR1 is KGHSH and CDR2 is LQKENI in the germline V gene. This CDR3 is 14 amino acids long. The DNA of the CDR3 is TGTGCCAGCTCTCAGACAGCGGGGATGAGGGAGCAGTACTTC. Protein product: CASSQTAGMREQYF.